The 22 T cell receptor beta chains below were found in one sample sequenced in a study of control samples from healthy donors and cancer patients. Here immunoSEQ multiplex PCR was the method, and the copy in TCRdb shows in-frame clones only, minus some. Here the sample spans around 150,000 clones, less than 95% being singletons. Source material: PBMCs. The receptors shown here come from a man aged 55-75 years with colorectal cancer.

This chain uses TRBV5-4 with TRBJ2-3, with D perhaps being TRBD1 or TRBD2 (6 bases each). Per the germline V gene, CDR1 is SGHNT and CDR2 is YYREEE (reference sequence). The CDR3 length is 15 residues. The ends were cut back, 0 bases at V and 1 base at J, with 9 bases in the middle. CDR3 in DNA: TGTGCCAGCAGCTTGGATGGGGGGCGCACAGATACGCAGTATTTT. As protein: CASSLDGGRTDTQYF. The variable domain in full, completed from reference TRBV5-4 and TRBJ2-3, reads ETGVTQSPTHLIKTRGQQVTLRCSSQSGHNTVSWYQQALGQGPQFIFQYYREEENGRGNFPPRFSGLQFPNYSSELNVNALELDDSALYLCASSLDGGRTDTQYFGPGTRLTVL.

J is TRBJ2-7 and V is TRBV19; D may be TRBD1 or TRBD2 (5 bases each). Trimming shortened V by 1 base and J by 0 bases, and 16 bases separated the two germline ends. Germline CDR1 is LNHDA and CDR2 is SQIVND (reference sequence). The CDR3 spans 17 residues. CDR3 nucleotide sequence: TGTGCCAGTAGTATAGGGGGGTCGGAGTCGAGCTCCTACGAGCAGTACTTC. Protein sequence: CASSIGGSESSSYEQYF.

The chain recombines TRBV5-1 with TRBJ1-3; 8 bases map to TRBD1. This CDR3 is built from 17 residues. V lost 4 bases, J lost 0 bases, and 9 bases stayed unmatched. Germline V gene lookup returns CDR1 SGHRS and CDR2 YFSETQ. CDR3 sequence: CASSPGTGHRSGNTIYF. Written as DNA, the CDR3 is TGCGCCAGCAGCCCGGGGACAGGTCACCGCTCTGGAAACACCATATATTTT.

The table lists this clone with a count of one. The CDR3 DNA follows: TGTGCCAGCAGCCAAGGGGGCAATGAGCAGTTCTTC. Protein product: CASSQGGNEQFF. The chain combines TRBV9 with TRBJ2-1; maybe TRBD1 (6 bases). The CDR3 length is 12 residues. Per germline, CDR1 SGDLS and CDR2 YYNGEE. Trimming took off 4 bases at V and 6 bases at J, with 8 bases between the two ends.

CDR3: CASSLPPGEKLFF. CDR3 coding DNA: TGTGCCAGCAGTTTACCTCCGGGGGAAAAACTGTTTTTT. The chain uses TRBV12-3 or TRBV12-4 and TRBJ1-4; D not resolved. The CDR3 loop spans 13 amino acids. V was clipped by 2 bases and J by 8 bases, with 9 bases between them.

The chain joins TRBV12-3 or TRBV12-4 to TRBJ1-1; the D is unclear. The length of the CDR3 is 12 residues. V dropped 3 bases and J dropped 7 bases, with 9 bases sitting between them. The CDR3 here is CASSFKGLEAFF. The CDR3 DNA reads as TGTGCCAGCAGTTTTAAGGGTCTTGAAGCTTTCTTT.

The CDR3 DNA is TGTGCCAGCAGTTTTGGGACAGGGGGTGGCTACACCTTC. Translating it yields CASSFGTGGGYTF. The gene calls are TRBV12-3 or TRBV12-4 and TRBJ1-2, with 11 bases matching TRBD1. Losses at the gene ends were 3 bases for V and 7 bases for J; bases not matched to a gene: 1. The CDR3 is made up of 13 amino acids.

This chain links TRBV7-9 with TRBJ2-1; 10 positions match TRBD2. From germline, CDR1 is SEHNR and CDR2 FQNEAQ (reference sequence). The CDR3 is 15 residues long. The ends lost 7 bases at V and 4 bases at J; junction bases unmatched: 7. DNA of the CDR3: TGTGCCAGCACCATTAGCGGGGGGTGGTACAATGAGCAGTTCTTC. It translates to CASTISGGWYNEQFF.

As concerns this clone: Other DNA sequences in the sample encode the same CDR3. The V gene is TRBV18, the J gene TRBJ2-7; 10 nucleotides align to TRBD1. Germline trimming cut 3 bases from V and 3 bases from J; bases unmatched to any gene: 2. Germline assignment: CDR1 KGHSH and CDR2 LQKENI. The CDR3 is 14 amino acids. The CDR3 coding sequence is TGTGCCAGCTCACCCCGGGACAGGGGCTACGAGCAGTACTTC. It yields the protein CASSPRDRGYEQYF. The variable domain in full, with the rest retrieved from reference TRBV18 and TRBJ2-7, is NAGVMQNPRHLVRRRGQEARLRCSPMKGHSHVYWYRQLPEEGLKFMVYLQKENIIDESGMPKERFSAEFPKEGPSILRIQQVVRGDSAAYFCASSPRDRGYEQYFGPGTRLTVT.

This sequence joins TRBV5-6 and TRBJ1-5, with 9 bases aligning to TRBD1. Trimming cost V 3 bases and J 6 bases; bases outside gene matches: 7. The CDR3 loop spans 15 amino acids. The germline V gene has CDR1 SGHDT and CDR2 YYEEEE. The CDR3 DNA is TGTGCCAGCAGCTGGGGACAGGGATTCAGTCAGCCCCAGCATTTT. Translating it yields CASSWGQGFSQPQHF.

The CDR3 here is CASSSLGTSSNEQFF. In nucleotides, the CDR3 is TGTGCCAGCAGCTCCCTCGGGACTAGTAGCAATGAGCAGTTCTTC. V is TRBV7-2 and J is TRBJ2-1; 8 nucleotides match TRBD2. This CDR3 region has 15 residues. V lost 4 bases and J lost 6; bases outside the gene matches: 8. Per the germline V gene, CDR1 is SGHTA and CDR2 is FQGNSA.

The CDR3 DNA reads as TGTGCCAGCAGTTTAGGACAGGGGGCTGTCACCGGGGAGCTGTTTTTT. Its protein product is CASSLGQGAVTGELFF. This rearrangement joins TRBV28 to TRBJ2-2; 11 bases line up with TRBD1. The CDR3 covers 16 residues. The V and J ends lost 2 bases and 4 bases, in that order; junction bases with no gene match: 3. Germline CDR1 MDHEN, CDR2 SYDVKM.

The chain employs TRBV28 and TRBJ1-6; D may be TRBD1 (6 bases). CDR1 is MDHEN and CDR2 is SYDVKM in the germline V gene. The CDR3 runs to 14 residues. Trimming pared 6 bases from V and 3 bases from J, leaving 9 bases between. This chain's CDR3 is CASREGVYNSPLHF. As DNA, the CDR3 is TGTGCCAGCAGAGAGGGGGTCTATAATTCACCCCTCCACTTT.

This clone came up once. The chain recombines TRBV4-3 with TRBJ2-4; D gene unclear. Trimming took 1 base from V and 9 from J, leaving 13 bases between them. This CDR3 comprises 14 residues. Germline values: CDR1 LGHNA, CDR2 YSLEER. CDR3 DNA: TGCGCCAGCAGCCAAGGTGTCCGTTCCAGCATTCAGTACTTC. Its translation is CASSQGVRSSIQYF.

The CDR3 DNA reads TGCGCCAGCAGCTTGGGGGGGTCGGACACTGAAGCTTTCTTT. This encodes CASSLGGSDTEAFF. This chain uses TRBV5-1 with TRBJ1-1; a weak D match, TRBD1 (5 bases). The V and J ends lost 0 bases and 3 bases respectively, with 9 bases between them. CDR1 is SGHRS and CDR2 is YFSETQ in the germline V gene. This CDR3 has 14 residues. Full variable domain (remainder filled in from reference TRBV5-1 and TRBJ1-1): KAGVTQTPRYLIKTRGQQVTLSCSPISGHRSVSWYQQTPGQGLQFLFEYFSETQRNKGNFPGRFSGRQFSNSRSEMNVSTLELGDSALYLCASSLGGSDTEAFFGQGTRLTVV.

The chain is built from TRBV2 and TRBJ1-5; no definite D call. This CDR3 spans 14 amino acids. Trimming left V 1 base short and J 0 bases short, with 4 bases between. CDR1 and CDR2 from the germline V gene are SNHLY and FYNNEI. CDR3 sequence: CASSEVDSNQPQHF. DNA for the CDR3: TGTGCCAGCAGTGAAGTAGATAGCAATCAGCCCCAGCATTTT.

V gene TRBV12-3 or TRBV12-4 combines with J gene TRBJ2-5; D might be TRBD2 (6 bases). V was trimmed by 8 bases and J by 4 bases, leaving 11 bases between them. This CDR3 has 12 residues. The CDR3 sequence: CASAGRGETQYF. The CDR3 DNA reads TGTGCCAGCGCGGGGAGAGGAGAGACCCAGTACTTC.

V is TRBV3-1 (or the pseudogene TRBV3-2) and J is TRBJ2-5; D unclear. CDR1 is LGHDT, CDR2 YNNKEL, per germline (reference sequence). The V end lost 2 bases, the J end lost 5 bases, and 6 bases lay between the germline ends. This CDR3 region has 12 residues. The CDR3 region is CASSQMEETQYF. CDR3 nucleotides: TGTGCCAGCAGCCAAATGGAGGAGACCCAGTACTTC.

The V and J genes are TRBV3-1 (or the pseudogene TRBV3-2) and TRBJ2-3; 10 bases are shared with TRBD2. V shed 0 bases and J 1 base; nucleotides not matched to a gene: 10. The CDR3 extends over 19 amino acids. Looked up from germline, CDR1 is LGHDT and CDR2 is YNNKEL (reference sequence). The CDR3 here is CASSQDYGLAVYRTDTQYF. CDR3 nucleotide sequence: TGTGCCAGCAGCCAAGATTACGGACTAGCGGTGTATCGCACAGATACGCAGTATTTT.

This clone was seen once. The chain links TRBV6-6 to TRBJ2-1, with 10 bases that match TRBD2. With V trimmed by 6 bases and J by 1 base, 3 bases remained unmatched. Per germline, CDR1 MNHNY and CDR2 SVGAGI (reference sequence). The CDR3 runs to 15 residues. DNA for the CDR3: TGTGCCAGCAGCCAACTAGCGGGGTCCTACAATGAGCAGTTCTTC. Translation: CASSQLAGSYNEQFF.

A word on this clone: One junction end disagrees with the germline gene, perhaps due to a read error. CDR3 DNA: TGTGCCAGCAGCCTAGCCCTTAATTCACCCCTCCACTTT. This codes for CASSLALNSPLHF. V gene TRBV7-2 combines with J gene TRBJ1-6; D not certain. Germline loops: CDR1 SGHTA, CDR2 FQGNSA. This CDR3 contains 13 residues.

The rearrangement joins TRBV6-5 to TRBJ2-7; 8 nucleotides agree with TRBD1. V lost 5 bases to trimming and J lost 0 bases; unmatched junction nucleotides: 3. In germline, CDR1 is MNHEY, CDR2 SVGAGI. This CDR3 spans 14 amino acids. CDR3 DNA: TGTGCCAGCAGTCCAACAGGGGGCTCCTACGAGCAGTACTTC. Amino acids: CASSPTGGSYEQYF.